This T cell receptor (beta chain) was found in a study of tumor-infiltrating lymphocytes in primary liver carcinoma. Study in general: Sample counts of productive TCRbeta reads spanned roughly 3.65 to 8 million; these counts were similar across tissue types. Study-wide findings and caveats: The 250 largest clones made up significantly more of tumor than blood repertoires (p = 0.039).

TCR beta cDNA came from 400 to 500 ng total RNA, primed with a constant-region primer. Employing slightly modified ARM-PCR, three nested multiplex PCR rounds were run, and these gave rise to the TCR beta libraries. TRBV1-TRBV30 forward primers paired with a C-beta reverse primer were used in the first two PCR rounds, which ran roughly 10 cycles each. TCRdb re-called the multiplex PCR reads with MiXCR, one entry per CDR3 protein. Found here are 300,000 to 400,000 distinct CDR3 sequences, roughly two thirds of them singletons; the top ten hold 9%. CDR3 length: 13 residues. V lost 0 bases to trimming and J lost 5 bases, with 10 bases between them. Germline assignment: CDR1 GTSNPN and CDR2 SVGIG (reference sequence). Blood RNA was derived from unsorted whole blood, and germline DNA was extracted too. Patients were treatment-naive with chronic HBV infection. This clonotype occurred a few times. Antigen specificity is unknown.

Sequencing was performed on peripheral blood. This chain uses TRBV30 with TRBJ2-5, with D possibly called TRBD1 or TRBD2 (5 bases each). This receptor was taken from a man between 40 and 49 years old with primary liver carcinoma and hepatitis B virus infection. The CDR3 DNA reads TGTGCCTGGAGTGTATCAGGGAGTGAGACCCAGTACTTC. This translates into CAWSVSGSETQYF.